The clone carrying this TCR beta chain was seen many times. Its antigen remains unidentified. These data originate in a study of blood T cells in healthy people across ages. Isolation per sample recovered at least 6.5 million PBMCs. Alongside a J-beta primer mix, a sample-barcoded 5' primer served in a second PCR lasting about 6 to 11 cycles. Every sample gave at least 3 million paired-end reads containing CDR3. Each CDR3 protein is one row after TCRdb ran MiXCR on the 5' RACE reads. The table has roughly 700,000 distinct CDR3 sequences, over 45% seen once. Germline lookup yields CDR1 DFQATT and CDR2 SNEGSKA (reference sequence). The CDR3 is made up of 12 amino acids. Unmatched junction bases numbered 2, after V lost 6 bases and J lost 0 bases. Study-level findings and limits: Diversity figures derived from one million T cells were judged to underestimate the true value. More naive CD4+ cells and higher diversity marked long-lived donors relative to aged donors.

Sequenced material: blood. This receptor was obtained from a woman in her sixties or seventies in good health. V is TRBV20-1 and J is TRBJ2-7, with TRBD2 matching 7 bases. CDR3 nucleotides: TGCAGTGCCCAGCGGGGCTCCTACGAGCAGTACTTC. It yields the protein CSAQRGSYEQYF.